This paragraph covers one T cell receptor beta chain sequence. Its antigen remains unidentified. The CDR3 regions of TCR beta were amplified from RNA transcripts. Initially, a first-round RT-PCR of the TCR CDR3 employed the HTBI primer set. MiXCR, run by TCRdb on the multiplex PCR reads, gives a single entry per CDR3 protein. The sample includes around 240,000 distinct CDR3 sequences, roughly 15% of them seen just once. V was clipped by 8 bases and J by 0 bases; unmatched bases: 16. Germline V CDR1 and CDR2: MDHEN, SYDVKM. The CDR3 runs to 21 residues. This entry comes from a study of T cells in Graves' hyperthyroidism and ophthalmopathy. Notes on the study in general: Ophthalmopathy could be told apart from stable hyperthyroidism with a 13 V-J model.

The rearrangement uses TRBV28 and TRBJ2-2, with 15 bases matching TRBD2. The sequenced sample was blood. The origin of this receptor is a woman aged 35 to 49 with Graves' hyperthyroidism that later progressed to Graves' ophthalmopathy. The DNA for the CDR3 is TGTGCCAGCCAAACCGGTAGGACTAGCGGGAGGGAACCCACGAACACCGGGGAGCTGTTTTTT. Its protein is CASQTGRTSGREPTNTGELFF.